These T cell receptor beta chains were read from a single sample in a study of blood T cell repertoires in COVID-19. Assay: immunoSEQ multiplex PCR; the TCRdb copy retains only in-frame clones and omits some. Of approximately 210,000 clones in the sample, 85% are singletons; the top ten hold 0.9% to 0.95%. The material sequenced was peripheral blood. The origin of the receptors is a man aged 60 to 69 with COVID-19, enrolled during active disease. The CDR3 runs from the conserved cysteine through the conserved F or W. Each record gives: D gene, clone size, J gene, V gene, CDR3 DNA, CDR3 protein. A D gene is named only where the DNA matches it firmly. Clone size is given for some rows only: seen once, a few or many times, or a class if the clone is expanded.

>NA|NA|TRBJ1-2|TRBV4-2
TGTGCCAGCAGCCAAGATCGAAACCCTCGGGGTGGCTACACCTTC
CASSQDRNPRGGYTF
>NA|NA|TRBJ2-1|TRBV6-2/TRBV6-3
TGTGCCAGCAGTCTCCTCAGGGTTAATGAGCAGTTCTTC
CASSLLRVNEQFF
>TRBD1|NA|TRBJ1-2|TRBV15
TGTGCCACCAGCAGACTCAAAACCGGGACAGGGGGTGACTACACCTTC
CATSRLKTGTGGDYTF
>NA|NA|TRBJ2-1|TRBV5-6
TGTGCCAGCAGCCTGGCGGGGAATGAGCAGTTCTTC
CASSLAGNEQFF
>TRBD2|NA|TRBJ2-1|TRBV13
TGTGCCAGCAGCAGCGGGAGCTCCTACAATGAGCAGTTCTTC
CASSSGSSYNEQFF
>TRBD2|few|TRBJ2-1|TRBV6-6
TGTGCCAGCAGTCCCCCCTACGCGGGAGGGCCAATCAATGAGCAGTTCTTC
CASSPPYAGGPINEQFF
>TRBD2|NA|TRBJ2-7|TRBV12-5
TGTGCTAGTGGTCCAGGCCGGGGGGAAATTCGCGAGCAGTACTTC
CASGPGRGEIREQYF
>TRBD2|NA|TRBJ2-3|TRBV7-9
TGTGCCAGCAGCTTAGCGCGGGCTAGCGGGAGCACAGATACGCAGTATTTT
CASSLARASGSTDTQYF
>NA|NA|TRBJ1-1|TRBV5-4
TGTGCCAGCAGCTCAAACACTGAAGCTTTCTTT
CASSSNTEAFF
>NA|NA|TRBJ1-2|TRBV14
TGTGCCAGCGGAGACCGCTATGGCTACACCTTC
CASGDRYGYTF
>NA|NA|TRBJ2-3|TRBV15
TGTGCCACCAGCATCCGGACAGATAGCACAGATACGCAGTATTTT
CATSIRTDSTDTQYF
>NA|once|TRBJ1-2|TRBV7-9
TGTGCCAGCAGCTTAGATCAGGGTACGGGCGGCTACACCTTC
CASSLDQGTGGYTF
>TRBD2|NA|TRBJ2-7|TRBV7-3
TGTGCCAGCAGCCCAAGGACTAGCGGGAGCGTCTCCTACGAGCAGTACTTC
CASSPRTSGSVSYEQYF
>NA|NA|TRBJ1-1|TRBV9
TGTGCCAGCAGCGTAGTTTCGGGACAGAACACTGAAGCTTTCTTT
CASSVVSGQNTEAFF
>NA|few|TRBJ2-1|TRBV4-2
TGTGCCAGCAGCCAAGATCAGGCAGGGTCCTACAATGAGCAGTTCTTC
CASSQDQAGSYNEQFF
>NA|NA|TRBJ2-1|TRBV9
TGTGCCAGCAGCGTAGACAGGGTTTCCTACAATGAGCAGTTCTTC
CASSVDRVSYNEQFF
>TRBD1|NA|TRBJ1-3|TRBV5-1
TGCGCCAGCAGTTTGACAGGGGGTGGAAACACCATATATTTT
CASSLTGGGNTIYF
>TRBD2|NA|TRBJ2-2|TRBV19
TGTGCCAGTACTCCTAGCGGGAGGATTGTCGGGGAGCTGTTTTTT
CASTPSGRIVGELFF
>TRBD1|once|TRBJ1-2|TRBV4-1
TGCGCCAGCAGCCAAGATGAGGGGACAGGGAGGGCCTACACCTTC
CASSQDEGTGRAYTF
>TRBD2|NA|TRBJ2-5|TRBV25-1
TGTGCCAGCAGTAAGTTCGGGACTAGTTCCTTCGAGACCCAGTACTTC
CASSKFGTSSFETQYF
>TRBD1|NA|TRBJ1-3|TRBV28
TGTGCCAGCAGTTTTTACAGGGGGCGAGGAGGAAACACCATATATTTT
CASSFYRGRGGNTIYF
>TRBD1|NA|TRBJ1-4|TRBV7-2
TGTGCCAGCAGCTTTGACAGGGGGCGCGGTGAAAAACTGTTTTTT
CASSFDRGRGEKLFF
>NA|NA|TRBJ1-1|TRBV2
TGTGCCAGCAGAAGGAGAAACACTGAAGCTTTCTTT
CASRRRNTEAFF